This is a list of T cell receptor beta chains from one sample in a study of technical replicates of blood from a few donors. TCRdb keeps only in-frame clones here, not all; method: immunoSEQ multiplex PCR. Found here are more than 60,000 clones, 85% to 95% of them singletons; the top ten hold around 0.43%. Sequencing was done on a sample of T cells isolated from PBMCs. These receptors all stem from a human donor in good health. Both conserved end residues are part of each CDR3. Each record gives: D gene, J gene, V gene, clone size, CDR3 DNA, CDR3 protein. The D gene is left open where the match is weak. Clone size appears in some rows only: once, few, many, or a class for an expanded clone.

TRBD1 TRBJ1-5 TRBV19 . TGTGCCAGTTCCCCCTCTATATTTAGGACAGGTACCGCCTATAGCAATCAGCCCCAGCATTTT CASSPSIFRTGTAYSNQPQHF
TRBD2 TRBJ2-1 TRBV7-3 . TGTGCCAGCAGCTCAGCTAGCGGATCCTACAATGAGCAGTTCTTC CASSSASGSYNEQFF
TRBD1 TRBJ2-7 TRBV28 . TGTGCCAGCAGTTTACGCCCGACAGGGGGATACGAGCAGTACTTC CASSLRPTGGYEQYF
TRBD1 TRBJ2-5 TRBV28 . TGTGCCAGCAGTTTAGGCCACAGGGGGCGTATGGAGACCCAGTACTTC CASSLGHRGRMETQYF
. TRBJ2-7 TRBV28 . TGTGCCAGCAGTTTATCTTTCCCACTAAGCTCCTACGAGCAGTACTTC CASSLSFPLSSYEQYF
TRBD2 TRBJ2-3 TRBV6-4 once TGTGCCAGTACGCTAGCGGGAGGGACCACAGATACGCAGTATTTT CASTLAGGTTDTQYF
. TRBJ1-2 TRBV9 once TGTGCCAGCAGCGAGAGGGAAATACTCCCCCATGGCTACACCTTC CASSEREILPHGYTF
TRBD2 TRBJ2-1 TRBV5-1 . TGCGCCAGCAGCTTAGCTAGCGGGGTCTACAATGAGCAGTTCTTC CASSLASGVYNEQFF
TRBD2 TRBJ2-7 TRBV4-2 . TGTGCCAGCAGCCAAATAACATTCCGGGGGGTTACCTACGAGCAGTACTTC CASSQITFRGVTYEQYF
TRBD2 TRBJ2-3 TRBV5-1 . TGCGCCAGCAGCTTGGGCGGGAGGGCAGATACGCAGTATTTT CASSLGGRADTQYF
. TRBJ2-7 TRBV14 . TGTGCCAGCAGCCACCTCCGGTCCATAGCCTACGAGCAGTACTTC CASSHLRSIAYEQYF
. TRBJ2-2 TRBV19 . TGTGCCAGTAGTCAGCAGGGAACCGGGGAGCTGTTTTTT CASSQQGTGELFF
TRBD1 TRBJ1-2 TRBV7-9 once TGTGCCAGCAGCCAAAGGACAGGGGTTTTAGCGGGCTACACCTTC CASSQRTGVLAGYTF
TRBD1 TRBJ2-7 TRBV30 . TGTGCCTGGAGCCAGGGGACAGGGTACGAGCAGTACTTC CAWSQGTGYEQYF
. TRBJ2-3 TRBV15 . TGTGCCACCAGCAGAGGGGTGCGGGGCGATACGCAGTATTTT CATSRGVRGDTQYF
. TRBJ2-1 TRBV11-3 . TGTGCCAGCAGCTTAGCCTACCTAGAGCGGGCCGACAATGAGCAGTTCTTC CASSLAYLERADNEQFF
TRBD2 TRBJ2-3 TRBV2 . TGTGCCAGCAGTGGACTAGCGGGAGGCACAGATACGCAGTATTTT CASSGLAGGTDTQYF
TRBD1 TRBJ1-4 TRBV14 . TGTGCCAGCAGCCAAGGGACAGGGAAACTGTTTTTT CASSQGTGKLFF
. TRBJ1-3 TRBV30 . TGTGCCTCCTCCGGGGTCTATTTATCTGGAAACACCATATATTTT CASSGVYLSGNTIYF
TRBD2 TRBJ2-2 TRBV19 . TGTGCCAGTAAGGGGACTAGCGAGAGCTCCCGGGAGCTGTTTTTT CASKGTSESSRELFF
TRBD1 TRBJ1-2 TRBV7-8 once TGTGCCAGCAGCTTACTATCCGCAGGGGGTTATGGCTACACCTTC CASSLLSAGGYGYTF
TRBD2 TRBJ2-3 TRBV5-6 . TGTGCCAGCAGCTCTAGCGGGAGAGGCGCAGATACGCAGTATTTT CASSSSGRGADTQYF